The rows below give T cell receptor beta chains drawn from one sample of a study of blood T cell repertoires in COVID-19. The assay was immunoSEQ multiplex PCR, and TCRdb's table has in-frame clones only and misses some. The table has 110,000 or so clones, around 85% seen once; the top ten hold roughly 5%. Sequencing used peripheral blood. Receptors were obtained from a woman aged 55 to 70 with COVID-19, enrolled during active disease. CDR3s include the opening cysteine and the closing phenylalanine or tryptophan. The order of the fields is CDR3 length, J gene, V gene, clone size, D gene, CDR3 DNA, CDR3 protein. D genes are given only for firm matches. Part of the rows lack a size; the others show once, few, many or a class for expanded clones.

>15|TRBJ1-2|TRBV4-1|-|TRBD1
TGCGCCAGCAGCGCCGGGACAGGGGTAAGAGGTGGCTACACCTTC
CASSAGTGVRGGYTF
>15|TRBJ1-3|TRBV10-3|few|TRBD1
TGTGCCATCAGTGACCCAGGGGGTAGTGGAAACACCATATATTTT
CAISDPGGSGNTIYF
>15|TRBJ1-2|TRBV2|few|-
TGTGCCAGCAGTGAAGTGAGCATTTCTAACTATGGCTACACCTTC
CASSEVSISNYGYTF
>13|TRBJ2-3|TRBV3-1/TRBV3-2|-|-
TGTGCCAGCAGCCAAGTTATCACAGATACGCAGTATTTT
CASSQVITDTQYF
>13|TRBJ1-4|TRBV6-1|-|-
TGTGCCAGCAGTGAATACGGGGGGGAAAAACTGTTTTTT
CASSEYGGEKLFF
>14|TRBJ2-1|TRBV11-2|-|-
TGTGCCAGCAGCTTAGCCCCGGGGTACAATGAGCAGTTCTTC
CASSLAPGYNEQFF
>16|TRBJ2-3|TRBV14|-|TRBD2
TGTGCCAGCAGCCAAGCGGCGGGGGGTAGCACAGATACGCAGTATTTT
CASSQAAGGSTDTQYF
>15|TRBJ1-2|TRBV7-9|-|-
TGTGCCAGCAGCTTAGGGAGGCACTATAACTATGGCTACACCTTC
CASSLGRHYNYGYTF
>13|TRBJ1-2|TRBV12-3/TRBV12-4|-|TRBD1
TGTGCCAGCAGTCCGGACAGGGGCCTTGGCTACACCTTC
CASSPDRGLGYTF
>14|TRBJ1-3|TRBV18|-|-
TGTGCCAGCTCACAGGGGGAATCTGGAAACACCATATATTTT
CASSQGESGNTIYF
>14|TRBJ1-2|TRBV6-1|-|-
TGTGCCAGCAGTGAAGGGGGAGGGAACTATGGCTACACCTTC
CASSEGGGNYGYTF
>15|TRBJ1-1|TRBV7-9|-|-
TGTGCCAGCAGTTACCTCGGACAGCCGAACACTGAAGCTTTCTTT
CASSYLGQPNTEAFF
>13|TRBJ1-2|TRBV30|-|TRBD1
TGTGCCGGACGAATACAGGGGCCCTATGGCTACACCTTC
CAGRIQGPYGYTF
>16|TRBJ2-3|TRBV5-1|-|TRBD2
TGCGCCAGCAGCTTGGGACTAGCGGGGGTCACAGATACGCAGTATTTT
CASSLGLAGVTDTQYF
>15|TRBJ1-6|TRBV10-3|-|-
TGTGCCATCAGTGAGCGCGGAGATAGAGGTCCACCCCTCCACTTT
CAISERGDRGPPLHF
>14|TRBJ2-5|TRBV7-3|-|TRBD1
TGTGCCAGCAGCTTGCAGGGGGCGAGGGAGACCCAGTACTTC
CASSLQGARETQYF
>14|TRBJ1-2|TRBV4-1|-|-
TGCGCCAGCAGCTACCCGGGACAACCGGTTGGCTACACCTTC
CASSYPGQPVGYTF
>17|TRBJ1-6|TRBV28|-|-
TGTGCCAGCAGTTTCATCACTTGGGGACATAGAAATTCACCCCTCCACTTT
CASSFITWGHRNSPLHF
>17|TRBJ1-5|TRBV27|-|-
TGTGCCAGCAGTTTGTTGCTGGGACTCAATACCAATCAGCCCCAGCATTTT
CASSLLLGLNTNQPQHF
>15|TRBJ1-2|TRBV5-5|-|TRBD1
TGTGCCAGCAGTGTCCGGGACAGGGGGCCTTTTGGCTACACCTTC
CASSVRDRGPFGYTF
>18|TRBJ2-5|TRBV11-3|-|TRBD1
TGTGCCAGCAGCTCACGAAACCCCCCTGACAGGGGAGTAGAGACCCAGTACTTC
CASSSRNPPDRGVETQYF
>13|TRBJ2-7|TRBV6-2/TRBV6-3|few|TRBD2
TGTGCCAGCAGTCTAGCGGGGGGGCTCGAGCAGTACTTC
CASSLAGGLEQYF
>16|TRBJ2-1|TRBV7-8|-|-
TGTGCCAGCAGCTTATCCACCTGGAGCTCCTACAATGAGCAGTTCTTC
CASSLSTWSSYNEQFF
>15|TRBJ2-7|TRBV11-1|-|-
TGTGCCAGCACCTTAGGACACCTGGTTGGCTACGAGCAGTACTTC
CASTLGHLVGYEQYF
>14|TRBJ1-1|TRBV19|once|TRBD1
TGTGCCAGTGAGTTGACAGGGGAGGGCACTGAAGCTTTCTTT
CASELTGEGTEAFF
>13|TRBJ2-1|TRBV7-3|once|-
TGTGCCAGCGGTTTAGAAGGGGTTGGTGAGCAGTTCTTC
CASGLEGVGEQFF
>15|TRBJ2-7|TRBV19|-|TRBD1
TGTGCCAGTAGTATAGCCCGGGACAGCACCTACGAGCAGTACTTC
CASSIARDSTYEQYF
>13|TRBJ2-2|TRBV28|-|-
TGTGCCAGCCTGGTGGGAGGCACCGGGGAGCTGTTTTTT
CASLVGGTGELFF
>15|TRBJ2-1|TRBV5-1|-|TRBD2
TGCGCCAGCAGTTTGAAGGGACTAGAGGGGAGTGAGCAGTTCTTC
CASSLKGLEGSEQFF
>13|TRBJ1-1|TRBV3-1/TRBV3-2|-|-
TGTGCCAGCAGCCAGGGGGGGAACACTGAAGCTTTCTTT
CASSQGGNTEAFF
>16|TRBJ2-1|TRBV13|-|TRBD1
TGTGCCAGCAGCCCAGGAGCCGGGACAGGGATCAATGAGCAGTTCTTC
CASSPGAGTGINEQFF
>15|TRBJ2-3|TRBV6-2/TRBV6-3|-|-
TGTGCCAGCAGTTATACCGGGACACATACAGATACGCAGTATTTT
CASSYTGTHTDTQYF
>14|TRBJ1-4|TRBV6-2/TRBV6-3|once|-
TGTGCCAGCAGTAGGACAACAACTAATGAAAAACTGTTTTTT
CASSRTTTNEKLFF
>16|TRBJ1-1|TRBV5-1|-|TRBD1
TGCGCCAGCAGCTCCCTCCCGGACAGGGGTCGGACTGAAGCTTTCTTT
CASSSLPDRGRTEAFF
>14|TRBJ2-1|TRBV6-2/TRBV6-3|-|TRBD1
TGTGCCAGCAGTTCCTGGACAGGGAGGAATGAGCAGTTCTTC
CASSSWTGRNEQFF
>14|TRBJ1-4|TRBV3-1/TRBV3-2|few|TRBD1
TGTGCCAGCAGCCGAGACAGGGCTAATGAAAAACTGTTTTTT
CASSRDRANEKLFF
>16|TRBJ2-3|TRBV10-3|-|TRBD1
TGTGCCATCAGAAAAGATAGACAGGGCGCTGCAGATACGCAGTATTTT
CAIRKDRQGAADTQYF
>16|TRBJ2-1|TRBV5-1|-|-
TGCGCCAGCAGCTTGGAAGGGGCGCGCACCTACAATGAGCAGTTCTTC
CASSLEGARTYNEQFF
>13|TRBJ1-4|TRBV19|-|-
TGTGCCAGTAGTACAACCTTCAGGGATATGGTGTTTTTT
CASSTTFRDMVFF
>17|TRBJ2-1|TRBV18|-|-
TGTGCCAGCTCACCGGTTAGCGGAAGATCCTCCTACAATGAGCAGTTCTTC
CASSPVSGRSSYNEQFF
>18|TRBJ1-4|TRBV10-3|-|TRBD1
TGTGCCATCAGTGACGGGACAGTAGAAACGACAACTAATGAAAAACTGTTTTTT
CAISDGTVETTTNEKLFF
>17|TRBJ2-4|TRBV19|-|TRBD1
TGTGCCAGTAGTACCGGGACAGGGACTTTATCCAAAAACATTCAGTACTTC
CASSTGTGTLSKNIQYF
>14|TRBJ2-3|TRBV5-5|-|TRBD2
TGTGCCAGCAGCTTCGGACCTAGCGGGGCTGCGCAGTATTTT
CASSFGPSGAAQYF
>13|TRBJ1-5|TRBV6-1|-|-
TGTGCCAGCAGTGACAGGAGGAATCAGCCCCAGCATTTT
CASSDRRNQPQHF
>12|TRBJ2-1|TRBV28|-|-
TGTGCCAGCAGCTCAGGGTGGAATGAGCAGTTCTTC
CASSSGWNEQFF
>16|TRBJ1-5|TRBV5-5|once|-
TGTGCCAGCAGCTTGGCCCCTCTAGGCGTAAATCAGCCCCAGCATTTT
CASSLAPLGVNQPQHF
>16|TRBJ1-4|TRBV7-2|-|-
TGTGCCAGCAGCTTAGATGGAACAGGGTACAATGAAAAACTGTTTTTT
CASSLDGTGYNEKLFF
>13|TRBJ2-7|TRBV11-3|-|-
TGTGCCAGCAGCTTAGTAATCGGGGGCGAGCAGTACTTC
CASSLVIGGEQYF
>15|TRBJ1-1|TRBV29-1|once|-
TGCAGCGTTGAAGGTCGGCCAGATACTATCACTGAAGCTTTCTTT
CSVEGRPDTITEAFF
>15|TRBJ1-1|TRBV6-4|-|TRBD1
TGTGCCAGCAGCCCGTCAGGGGGCCTAGGGACTGAAGCTTTCTTT
CASSPSGGLGTEAFF
>16|TRBJ2-3|TRBV15|-|TRBD2
TGTGCCACCAGCATGGGACTAGCGGAGAGCACAGATACGCAGTATTTT
CATSMGLAESTDTQYF
>15|TRBJ1-3|TRBV6-5|-|-
TGTGCCAGCGCTGCACTATTTAGCTCTGGAAACACCATATATTTT
CASAALFSSGNTIYF
>13|TRBJ2-7|TRBV6-4|-|-
TGTGCCAGCATCCCCGCTCTCAGGAACGAGCAGTACTTC
CASIPALRNEQYF
>16|TRBJ2-5|TRBV3-1/TRBV3-2|-|TRBD2
TGTGCCAGCAGCCGATGGGAGCGGGGGGGCGTGGAGACCCAGTACTTC
CASSRWERGGVETQYF
>14|TRBJ1-1|TRBV5-8|-|TRBD1
TGTGCCAGCAGCTTGGACAGGGGTGACACTGAAGCTTTCTTT
CASSLDRGDTEAFF